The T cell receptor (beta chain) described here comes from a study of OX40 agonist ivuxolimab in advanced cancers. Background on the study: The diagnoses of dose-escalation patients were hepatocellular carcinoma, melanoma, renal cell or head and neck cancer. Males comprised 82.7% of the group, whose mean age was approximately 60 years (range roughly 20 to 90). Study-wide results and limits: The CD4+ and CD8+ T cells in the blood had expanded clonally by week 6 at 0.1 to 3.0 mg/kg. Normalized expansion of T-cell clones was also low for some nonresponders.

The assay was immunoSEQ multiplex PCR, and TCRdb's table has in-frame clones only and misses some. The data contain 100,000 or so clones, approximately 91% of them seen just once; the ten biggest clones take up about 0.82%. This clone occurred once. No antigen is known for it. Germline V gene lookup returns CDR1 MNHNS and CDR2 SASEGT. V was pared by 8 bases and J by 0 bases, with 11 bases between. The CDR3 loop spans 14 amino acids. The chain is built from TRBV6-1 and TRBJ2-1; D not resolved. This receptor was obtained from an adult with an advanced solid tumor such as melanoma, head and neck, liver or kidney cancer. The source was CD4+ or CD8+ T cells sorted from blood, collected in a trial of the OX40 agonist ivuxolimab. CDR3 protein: CASRAESSYNEQFF. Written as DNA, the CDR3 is TGTGCCAGCCGGGCGGAAAGCTCCTACAATGAGCAGTTCTTC.